The clone carrying this T cell receptor (beta chain) was counted only a few times. Its antigen is currently unknown. Starting material of roughly 0.45 ug total RNA yielded TCR beta cDNA via a constant-region primer. Three nested multiplex PCR rounds, a slightly modified ARM-PCR method, built the TCR beta libraries. A C-beta reverse primer and TRBV1-TRBV30 forward primers served in each of the first two PCR rounds, at approximately 10 cycles apiece. TCRdb reanalysed the multiplex PCR reads using MiXCR and keeps one entry per CDR3 protein. Of about 200,000 distinct CDR3 sequences in the sample, about 65% were seen once. RNA isolated from unsorted whole blood supplied the blood RNA, with germline DNA also extracted. These patients lived with chronic HBV infection and had never been treated. The sample comes from a study of tumor-infiltrating lymphocytes in primary liver carcinoma. Study information: Every sample contained roughly 3.65 to 7.13 million productive TCRbeta reads, and these numbers were similar from one tissue type to another.

General study findings and limits: The difference in top-250-clone fraction between tumors and blood was significant, favoring tumors (p = 0.039).

The CDR3 contains 14 residues. Germline CDR1 DFQATT, CDR2 SNEGSKA (reference sequence). The chain uses TRBV20-1 and TRBJ2-1; 8 nucleotides align to TRBD2. This TCR was sampled from an older woman with primary liver carcinoma and hepatitis B virus infection. The sample was peripheral blood. CDR3 in amino acids: CSVPELAAYNEQFF. The DNA of the CDR3 is TGCAGCGTACCGGAACTAGCGGCATACAATGAGCAGTTCTTC.